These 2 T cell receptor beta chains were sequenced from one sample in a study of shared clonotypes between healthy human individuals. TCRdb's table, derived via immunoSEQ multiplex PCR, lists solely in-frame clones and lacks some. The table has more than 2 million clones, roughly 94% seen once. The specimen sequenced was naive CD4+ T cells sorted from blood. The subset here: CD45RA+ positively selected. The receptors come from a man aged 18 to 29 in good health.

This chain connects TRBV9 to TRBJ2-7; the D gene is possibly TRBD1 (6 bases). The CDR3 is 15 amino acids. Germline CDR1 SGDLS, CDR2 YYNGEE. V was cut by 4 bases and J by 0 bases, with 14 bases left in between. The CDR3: CASSSAGVPSYEQYF. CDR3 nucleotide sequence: TGTGCCAGCAGCTCAGCAGGGGTCCCCTCCTACGAGCAGTACTTC.

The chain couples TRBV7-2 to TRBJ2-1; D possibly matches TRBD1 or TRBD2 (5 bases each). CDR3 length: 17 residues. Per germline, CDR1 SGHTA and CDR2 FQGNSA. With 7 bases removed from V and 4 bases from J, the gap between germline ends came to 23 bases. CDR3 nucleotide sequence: TGTGCCAGCACCCAGAGATCAGGGAGCGGACCATACAATGAGCAGTTCTTC. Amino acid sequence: CASTQRSGSGPYNEQFF.